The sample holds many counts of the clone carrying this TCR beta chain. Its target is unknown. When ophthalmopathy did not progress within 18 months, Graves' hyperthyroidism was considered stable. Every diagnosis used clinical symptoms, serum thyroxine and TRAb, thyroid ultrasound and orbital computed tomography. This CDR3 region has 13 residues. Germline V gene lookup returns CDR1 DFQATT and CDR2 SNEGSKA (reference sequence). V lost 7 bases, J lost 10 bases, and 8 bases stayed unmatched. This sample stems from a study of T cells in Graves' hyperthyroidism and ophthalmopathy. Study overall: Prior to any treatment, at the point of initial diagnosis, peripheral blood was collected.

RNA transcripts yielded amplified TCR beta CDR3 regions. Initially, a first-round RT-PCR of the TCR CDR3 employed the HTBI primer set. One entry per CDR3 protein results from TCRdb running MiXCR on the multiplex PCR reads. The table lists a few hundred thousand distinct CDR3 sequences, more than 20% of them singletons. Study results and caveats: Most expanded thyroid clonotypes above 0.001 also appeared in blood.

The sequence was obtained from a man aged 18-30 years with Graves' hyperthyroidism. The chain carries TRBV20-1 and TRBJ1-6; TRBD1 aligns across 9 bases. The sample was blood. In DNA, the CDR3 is TGCAGTGTCAAAGCGACAGGGGGATCACCCCTCCACTTT. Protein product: CSVKATGGSPLHF.